These 25 T cell receptor beta chains share one sample of origin, sequenced in a study of shared clonotypes between healthy human individuals. This table comes from immunoSEQ multiplex PCR, and its TCRdb copy is limited to in-frame clones, with some not included. The table includes roughly 2.2 million clones, roughly 92% detected once. Sequences were obtained from naive CD4+ T cells from PBMCs. Documented subset: CD45RA+ positively selected. All receptors come from a man between 18 and 29 years old in good health. Some clones in this sample may be carry-over from other donors' samples.

The genes are TRBV28 and TRBJ1-1; D uncertain. Germline CDR1 MDHEN, CDR2 SYDVKM. V was trimmed by 5 bases and J by 6 bases, leaving 16 bases between them. There are 14 residues in the CDR3. The CDR3 is CASSPPGYPAEAFF. In nucleotides, the CDR3 is TGTGCCAGCAGTCCCCCTGGGTATCCGGCTGAAGCTTTCTTT.

The V call is TRBV7-3, the J call TRBJ2-1; tentatively, D is TRBD2 (5 bases). Trimming left V 5 bases short and J 9 bases short, with 14 bases between. Germline CDR1 SGHTA, CDR2 FQGTGA. The CDR3 is 13 amino acids. Here the CDR3 reads CASSVGLALEQFF. CDR3 sequence (DNA): TGTGCCAGCAGCGTCGGGCTAGCTCTTGAGCAGTTCTTC.

On this clone: This sample also contains other DNA sequences that code for the same CDR3. This chain links TRBV20-1 with TRBJ1-2; D gene uncertain. This CDR3 has 11 amino acids. CDR1 is DFQATT and CDR2 is SNEGSKA in the germline V gene (reference sequence). V dropped 3 bases and J dropped 8 bases, with 10 bases sitting between them. In nucleotides, the CDR3 is TGCAGTGCTAGCCGTAGGTCGGGCTACACCTTC. Encoded protein: CSASRRSGYTF.

This chain uses TRBV27 with TRBJ1-1; TRBD1 matches at 9 bases. The germline V gene has CDR1 MNHEY and CDR2 SMNVEV (reference sequence). CDR3 length equals 15 residues. V shed 6 bases, J shed 1 base, and the junction held 6 bases outside the gene matches. CDR3 sequence reads: CASSPGTGQNTEAFF. As DNA, the CDR3 is TGTGCCAGCAGCCCCGGGACAGGGCAGAACACTGAAGCTTTCTTT.

This chain uses TRBV19 with TRBJ2-4; D unresolved. This CDR3 is 13 amino acids long. CDR1 is LNHDA and CDR2 is SQIVND in the germline V gene (reference sequence). V lost 3 bases, J lost 5 bases, and 8 bases lay in between. CDR3 DNA sequence: TGTGCCAGTAGTATCAGGCCCCAAAACATTCAGTACTTC. It codes for CASSIRPQNIQYF.

This sequence joins TRBV28 and TRBJ2-1, with no clear D. The CDR3 extends over 12 amino acids. Trimming left V 1 base short and J 8 bases short, with 6 bases between. In germline, CDR1 is MDHEN, CDR2 SYDVKM. Here the CDR3 DNA reads TGTGCCAGCAGTTTATTTGGCGATGAGCAGTTCTTC. Translating gives CASSLFGDEQFF.

J is TRBJ1-1 and V is TRBV28, with no clear D. V was shortened by 2 bases and J by 2 bases, with 15 bases between the two germline ends. The germline V gene encodes CDR1 MDHEN and CDR2 SYDVKM. This CDR3 region has 16 residues. CDR3 sequence (DNA): TGTGCCAGCAGTTTACCCTCGACATATGGAAACACTGAAGCTTTCTTT. It codes for CASSLPSTYGNTEAFF.

The chain is built from TRBV6-6 and TRBJ1-5; D gene unclear. Germline V gene sequence: CDR1 MNHNY, CDR2 SVGAGI (reference sequence). The germline V and J ends were trimmed by 5 bases and 3 bases, with 5 bases remaining between them. The CDR3 spans 12 residues. CDR3 sequence (DNA): TGTGCCAGCAGTAGATTCAATCAGCCCCAGCATTTT. Translation: CASSRFNQPQHF.

Points on this clone: Distinct nucleotide sequences in the sample also encode this CDR3. The chain joins TRBV6-5 to TRBJ1-4; TRBD1 is a possible D gene (5 bases). Germline CDR1 reads MNHEY; CDR2 reads SVGAGI. V dropped 2 bases and J dropped 5 bases, with 6 bases sitting between them. This CDR3 region has 13 residues. The CDR3 is CASSYTGNEKLFF. The CDR3 DNA reads as TGTGCCAGCAGTTACACAGGAAATGAAAAACTGTTTTTT.

V gene TRBV11-2 combines with J gene TRBJ2-1; tentative D call: TRBD2 (6 bases). V was pared by 5 bases and J by 8 bases, with 16 bases between. Germline CDR1 SGHAT, CDR2 FQNNGV. The CDR3 is 14 amino acids. CDR3: CASSLGAGGDEQFF. In nucleotides, the CDR3 is TGTGCCAGCAGCCTAGGGGCCGGAGGGGATGAGCAGTTCTTC.

The gene calls are TRBV5-4 and TRBJ2-7, with a tentative D call TRBD1 (8 bases). CDR1 is SGHNT, CDR2 YYREEE, per germline (reference sequence). The CDR3 sequence is 14 residues long. The V gene lost 1 base and the J gene lost 5 bases, with 13 bases spanning the gap. CDR3 residues: CASSLQQGGNEQYF. CDR3 bases: TGTGCCAGCAGCTTGCAACAGGGGGGGAACGAGCAGTACTTC.

The chain recombines TRBV28 with TRBJ2-7; maybe TRBD1 (5 bases). Germline V gene lookup returns CDR1 MDHEN and CDR2 SYDVKM. The CDR3 consists of 14 residues. V was cut by 7 bases and J by 4 bases, with 17 bases left in between. CDR3 sequence (DNA): TGTGCCAGCACTCCTGCAGGGATGTGGTACGAGCAGTACTTC. Amino acid sequence: CASTPAGMWYEQYF.

The J gene is TRBJ2-7, the V gene TRBV28; TRBD2 aligns across 12 bases. Germline trimming cut 1 base from V and 2 bases from J; bases unmatched to any gene: 9. The CDR3 has 18 amino acids. The germline V gene encodes CDR1 MDHEN and CDR2 SYDVKM. CDR3 bases: TGTGCCAGCAGTTTATTCTGGGGGACTAGCGGGCCTCCCTACGAGCAGTACTTC. Translated: CASSLFWGTSGPPYEQYF. The whole variable domain, remainder taken from reference TRBV28 and TRBJ2-7, is DVKVTQSSRYLVKRTGEKVFLECVQDMDHENMFWYRQDPGLGLRLIYFSYDVKMKEKGDIPEGYSVSREKKERFSLILESASTNQTSMYLCASSLFWGTSGPPYEQYFGPGTRLTVT.

The genes are TRBV9 and TRBJ2-5; 7 nucleotides align to TRBD2. V was clipped by 2 bases and J by 6 bases; unmatched bases: 10. The germline gives CDR1 SGDLS, CDR2 YYNGEE. The CDR3 spans 15 residues. Here the CDR3 DNA reads TGTGCCAGCAGCGTGGAGGGCGGGAGCGGGAAGACCCAGTACTTC. Protein sequence: CASSVEGGSGKTQYF. Together with reference TRBV9 and TRBJ2-5, the CDR3 gives the full variable domain: DSGVTQTPKHLITATGQRVTLRCSPRSGDLSVYWYQQSLDQGLQFLIQYYNGEERAKGNILERFSAQQFPDLHSELNLSSLELGDSALYFCASSVEGGSGKTQYFGPGTRLLVL.

The chain has TRBV13 and TRBJ2-3; D possibly corresponds to TRBD1 (6 bases). The CDR3 consists of 18 residues. The V end was cut by 2 bases, the J end by 0 bases, with 18 bases between. Germline V gene data show CDR1 as PRHDT and CDR2 as FYEKMQ (reference sequence). CDR3 coding DNA: TGTGCCAGCAGCTTATATCAGGGGAAGGGGGAAAGCACAGATACGCAGTATTTT. Translated, it gives CASSLYQGKGESTDTQYF.

The chain joins TRBV18 to TRBJ2-3; 8 nucleotides line up with TRBD2. This CDR3 has 16 amino acids. The V segment lost 3 bases and the J segment 6 bases; nucleotides outside the gene matches: 11. Germline lookup yields CDR1 KGHSH and CDR2 LQKENI. The chain's CDR3 is CASSPTGLRGGDTQYF. The CDR3 nucleotides read TGTGCCAGCTCACCGACGGGACTCCGGGGGGGGGATACGCAGTATTTT.

This chain uses TRBV2 with TRBJ1-1, with D tentatively TRBD1 (5 bases). Germline V gene sequence: CDR1 SNHLY, CDR2 FYNNEI. CDR3 size: 14 residues. V lost 7 bases and J 11 bases, leaving 23 bases between the germline ends. The CDR3 region is CASNNAGGMTWAFF. CDR3 DNA sequence: TGTGCCAGCAACAATGCGGGGGGGATGACGTGGGCTTTCTTT.

The chain carries TRBV28 and TRBJ2-7; TRBD1 agrees at 8 bases. From germline, CDR1 is MDHEN and CDR2 SYDVKM. The CDR3 extends over 17 amino acids. The V and J ends lost 8 bases and 1 base, in that order; junction bases with no gene match: 16. CDR3 coding DNA: TGTGCCAGCGTTAGGACAGGGCGGCGGGTACCATCCTACGAGCAGTACTTC. As protein: CASVRTGRRVPSYEQYF.

This chain connects TRBV4-2 to TRBJ2-3; no clear D gene. Looked up from germline, CDR1 is LGHNA and CDR2 is YNFKEQ. V gave up 1 base and J gave up 4 bases, with 12 bases separating them. The CDR3 consists of 15 residues. In DNA, the CDR3 is TGTGCCAGCAGCCAAGGTAGGAACGCAGCAGATACGCAGTATTTT. Protein sequence: CASSQGRNAADTQYF.

The V gene is TRBV2, the J gene TRBJ2-7, with TRBD2 as a possible D gene (6 bases). The CDR3 sequence is 13 residues long. The germline gives CDR1 SNHLY, CDR2 FYNNEI. Trimming stripped 9 bases from V and 2 bases from J, with 14 bases between. The CDR3 DNA reads TGTGCCAGTGGACGGACTACCCCCTACGAGCAGTACTTC. This codes for CASGRTTPYEQYF.

J is TRBJ2-7 and V is TRBV6-6, with D possibly being TRBD1 or TRBD2 (6 bases each). Germline V gene lookup returns CDR1 MNHNY and CDR2 SVGAGI (reference sequence). The CDR3 has 13 amino acids. V was trimmed by 8 bases and J by 3 bases, leaving 14 bases between them. The CDR3 sequence is CASSGGLSYEQYF. CDR3 coding DNA: TGTGCCAGCTCCGGGGGCCTAAGCTACGAGCAGTACTTC.

The gene calls are TRBV30 and TRBJ2-6; D gene uncertain. V lost 5 bases to trimming and J lost 4 bases, with 9 bases between them. Germline V lookup: CDR1 GTSNPN, CDR2 SVGIG (reference sequence). The CDR3 loop spans 13 amino acids. CDR3 bases: TGTGCCTGGGAGTCGTCCGGGGCCAACGTCCTGACTTTC. It translates to CAWESSGANVLTF.

The V and J genes are TRBV18 and TRBJ2-7; D is uncertain. The CDR3 spans 15 residues. CDR1 is KGHSH, CDR2 LQKENI, per germline. The V end was cut by 1 base, the J end by 2 bases, with 12 bases between. CDR3 nucleotides: TGTGCCAGCTCACCACGCTTAGGCCAGGCCTACGAGCAGTACTTC. This gives the protein CASSPRLGQAYEQYF.

This clone has only a few counts. The same CDR3 can be traced to other DNA sequences in this sample. J is TRBJ1-1 and V is TRBV7-9, with D hard to call. There are 14 residues in the CDR3. The ends were cut back, 1 base at V and 2 bases at J, with 8 bases in the middle. Germline-derived CDR1 and CDR2 are SEHNR and FQNEAQ (reference sequence). CDR3 DNA sequence: TGTGCCAGCAGCTTAGTCCCAGGCAACACTGAAGCTTTCTTT. The encoded protein is CASSLVPGNTEAFF.

DNA of the CDR3: TGTGCCAGCAGCCCCAGCTACGGGACTAGCAACACCGGGGAGCTGTTTTTT. It specifies CASSPSYGTSNTGELFF. The rearrangement uses TRBV4-2 and TRBJ2-2; 9 bases fit TRBD2. With 4 bases clipped from V and 2 bases from J, the junction kept 8 bases outside the gene matches. Germline CDR1 is LGHNA and CDR2 is YNFKEQ. The CDR3 runs 17 residues.